Listed below are T cell receptor beta chains from one sample, sequenced in a study of T cell responses to AZD1222 COVID-19 vaccine. Sequencing was performed with immunoSEQ multiplex PCR; in TCRdb, only in-frame clones are kept and a portion is missing. This table has about 120,000 clones, roughly 90% appearing once. The sequencing used peripheral blood, collected on day 0 of AZD1222 vaccination. Receptor source: an adult in good health. Both conserved end residues are part of each CDR3. Fields, in order: V gene, J gene, clone size, D gene, CDR3 DNA, CDR3 protein. A D gene is named only where the DNA matches it firmly. A row's size may be missing; if present it is once, few, many or a size class.

v_call: TRBV7-2; j_call: TRBJ2-2; clone_size: -; d_call: -; cdr3_nt: TGTGCCAGCAGTTTGGGGGGCGCCGACGGGGAGCTGTTTTTT; cdr3_aa: CASSLGGADGELFF
v_call: TRBV3-1/TRBV3-2; j_call: TRBJ1-3; clone_size: once; d_call: -; cdr3_nt: TGTGCCAGCAGCCAAGATTGGGGAGGTGGAAACACCATATATTTT; cdr3_aa: CASSQDWGGGNTIYF
v_call: TRBV7-8; j_call: TRBJ1-3; clone_size: -; d_call: TRBD1; cdr3_nt: TGTGCCAGCAGCTTAGGGACAGGCGTAGGAAACACCATATATTTT; cdr3_aa: CASSLGTGVGNTIYF
v_call: TRBV18; j_call: TRBJ1-2; clone_size: -; d_call: TRBD1; cdr3_nt: TGTGCCAGCTCACCGGAGGACAGGGGATATGGCTACACCTTC; cdr3_aa: CASSPEDRGYGYTF
v_call: TRBV6-1; j_call: TRBJ1-5; clone_size: -; d_call: -; cdr3_nt: TGTGCCAGCAGTGAATCGAAAGGGCGTCAGCCCCAGCATTTT; cdr3_aa: CASSESKGRQPQHF
v_call: TRBV19; j_call: TRBJ1-5; clone_size: -; d_call: -; cdr3_nt: TGTGCCAGTAGTATAGTCTCACCAGGGGTTGGGCAGCCCCAGCATTTT; cdr3_aa: CASSIVSPGVGQPQHF
v_call: TRBV4-2; j_call: TRBJ2-3; clone_size: few; d_call: -; cdr3_nt: TGTGCCAGCAGCCAAGAAGGTACAGGTTCTTTCCTGGATACGCAGTATTTT; cdr3_aa: CASSQEGTGSFLDTQYF
v_call: TRBV2; j_call: TRBJ1-2; clone_size: -; d_call: -; cdr3_nt: TGTGCCAGCAATGGACAGTTAGCTAACTATGGCTACACCTTC; cdr3_aa: CASNGQLANYGYTF
v_call: TRBV5-1; j_call: TRBJ1-2; clone_size: -; d_call: TRBD1; cdr3_nt: TGCGCCAGCAGCCCCAGGACAGGGCTCGGGGGTGGCTACACCTTC; cdr3_aa: CASSPRTGLGGGYTF
v_call: TRBV12-3/TRBV12-4; j_call: TRBJ1-1; clone_size: -; d_call: -; cdr3_nt: TGTGCCAGCAGTTTGGAGAACACTGAAGCTTTCTTT; cdr3_aa: CASSLENTEAFF
v_call: TRBV5-1; j_call: TRBJ2-2; clone_size: -; d_call: -; cdr3_nt: TGCGCCAGCAGCTTCCGACAGACGAACACCGGGGAGCTGTTTTTT; cdr3_aa: CASSFRQTNTGELFF
v_call: TRBV27; j_call: TRBJ2-3; clone_size: -; d_call: -; cdr3_nt: TGTGCCAGCAGTTTATTAGGCAGGGCTGCAGATACGCAGTATTTT; cdr3_aa: CASSLLGRAADTQYF
v_call: TRBV4-2; j_call: TRBJ1-4; clone_size: once; d_call: -; cdr3_nt: TGTGCCAGCAGCCTCATAGGGGGAGGAAAACTGTTTTTT; cdr3_aa: CASSLIGGGKLFF
v_call: TRBV5-3; j_call: TRBJ1-5; clone_size: -; d_call: TRBD1; cdr3_nt: TGTGCCAGAAGCTCCGGGACAGAAGATCAGCCCCAGCATTTT; cdr3_aa: CARSSGTEDQPQHF
v_call: TRBV5-4; j_call: TRBJ2-7; clone_size: -; d_call: -; cdr3_nt: TGTGCCACCTGGGTGGGGGGAGGTGGCGAGCAGTACTTC; cdr3_aa: CATWVGGGGEQYF
v_call: TRBV19; j_call: TRBJ2-7; clone_size: -; d_call: TRBD2; cdr3_nt: TGTGCCAGTAGTAACCTAGCGGGGGCCTCCTACGAGCAGTACTTC; cdr3_aa: CASSNLAGASYEQYF
v_call: TRBV5-5; j_call: TRBJ1-3; clone_size: -; d_call: -; cdr3_nt: TGTGCCAGCAGCTTCCTCCCTGGAAACACCATATATTTT; cdr3_aa: CASSFLPGNTIYF
v_call: TRBV29-1; j_call: TRBJ2-1; clone_size: -; d_call: TRBD1; cdr3_nt: TGCAGCGTTCCCGAACAGGGGGGCGCAGAGAATGAGCAGTTCTTC; cdr3_aa: CSVPEQGGAENEQFF
v_call: TRBV27; j_call: TRBJ2-7; clone_size: -; d_call: -; cdr3_nt: TGTGCCAGCAGGACCTCAGTCGAGCAGTACTTC; cdr3_aa: CASRTSVEQYF
v_call: TRBV5-1; j_call: TRBJ2-7; clone_size: -; d_call: -; cdr3_nt: TGCGCCAGCAGCCCAGGCGGGTCGTCCTACGAGCAGTACTTC; cdr3_aa: CASSPGGSSYEQYF
v_call: TRBV5-1; j_call: TRBJ2-2; clone_size: -; d_call: -; cdr3_nt: TGCGCCAGCAGGGCCCCAGCGGCCGGGGAGCTGTTTTTT; cdr3_aa: CASRAPAAGELFF
v_call: TRBV14; j_call: TRBJ1-2; clone_size: few; d_call: -; cdr3_nt: TGTGCCAGCAGCCACGTCGGTACGGCTAACTATGGCTACACCTTC; cdr3_aa: CASSHVGTANYGYTF
v_call: TRBV2; j_call: TRBJ1-1; clone_size: -; d_call: -; cdr3_nt: TGTGCCAGCAGTGAAGGGCCTTGGGCAGCTAACACTGAAGCTTTCTTT; cdr3_aa: CASSEGPWAANTEAFF
v_call: TRBV15; j_call: TRBJ1-2; clone_size: once; d_call: -; cdr3_nt: TGTGCCACCAGTAGAGACTTTGGGGCAGCTGGCTACACCTTC; cdr3_aa: CATSRDFGAAGYTF
v_call: TRBV27; j_call: TRBJ1-1; clone_size: -; d_call: -; cdr3_nt: TGTGCCAGCAGTCTCCGAGGGGGGACTGAAGCTTTCTTT; cdr3_aa: CASSLRGGTEAFF
v_call: TRBV15; j_call: TRBJ2-5; clone_size: -; d_call: -; cdr3_nt: TGTGCCACCAGCAGAGTGGGGGAGGGGGTAACAGAGACCCAGTACTTC; cdr3_aa: CATSRVGEGVTETQYF
v_call: TRBV2; j_call: TRBJ1-1; clone_size: -; d_call: TRBD1; cdr3_nt: TGTGCCAGCAGATCCGGGACAGAGAACACTGAAGCTTTCTTT; cdr3_aa: CASRSGTENTEAFF